This TCR beta chain appears in the sequencing data of a study of cytomegalovirus exposure and HLA in healthy donors. Study findings and constraints: A later analysis, which compared TCR beta chains of equal frequency, found the HLA-associated ones more clonally expanded. Sequencing likely caused a cluster of highly shared sequence variants. What TCR beta sequences reportedly achieved was accurate prediction of HLA-A and HLA-B alleles in most subjects.

Vbeta (60) and Jbeta (13) primers were used in the PCR. Sequencing used immunoSEQ multiplex PCR; TCRdb keeps in-frame clones, though not all of them. The sample holds 100,000 to 150,000 clones, 75% seen once. Turning to this clone: As yet, its antigen is unknown.

V lost 10 bases to trimming and J lost 3 bases; unmatched junction nucleotides: 7. There are 13 residues in the CDR3. The germline V gene has CDR1 MNHEY and CDR2 SMNVEV (reference sequence). Sequenced: PBMCs. The sequence came from a woman between 45 and 60 years old in good health and CMV-seronegative. The chain has TRBV27 and TRBJ2-3; 7 bases align to TRBD1. In DNA form, the CDR3 reads TGTGCCACCGGGACAGCGCTTACAGATACGCAGTATTTT. Translating gives CATGTALTDTQYF.